The 3 T cell receptor beta chains below all came from one sample that was sequenced in a study of T cells in Graves' hyperthyroidism and ophthalmopathy. The investigators amplified TCR beta CDR3 regions from RNA transcripts. First-round RT-PCR of the TCR CDR3 relied on the HTBI primer set. TCRdb redid the calling of the multiplex PCR reads with MiXCR, one entry per CDR3 protein. The sample contains roughly 550,000 distinct CDR3 sequences, 15% to 20% of which appear only once. The specimen sequenced was blood. Receptors originate from a woman aged 25 to 45 with Graves' ophthalmopathy.

CDR3 sequence: CASSPRGQGFNEQFF. CDR3 nucleotide sequence: TGTGCCAGCTCACCGAGGGGACAGGGCTTCAATGAGCAGTTCTTC. The rearrangement joins TRBV18 to TRBJ2-1; TRBD1 matches 9 bases. CDR1 is KGHSH and CDR2 is LQKENI in the germline V gene. V was clipped by 3 bases and J by 6 bases; unmatched bases: 6. The CDR3 contains 15 residues.

The sample holds a few counts of this clonotype. This may arise from a read error, as a much more abundant clone is one base away. V gene TRBV2 combines with J gene TRBJ2-5; D not certain. Germline V gene lookup returns CDR1 SNHLY and CDR2 FYNNEI. The CDR3 is 14 amino acids. In DNA, the CDR3 is TGTGCCAGCAGTGAAGAGAATAGATCAGAGGCCCAGTACTTC. This sequence encodes CASSEENRSEAQYF.

This clonotype was counted at least ten times. The chain has TRBV6-1 and TRBJ2-3; D gene uncertain. Germline CDR1 MNHNS, CDR2 SASEGT. The V gene lost 5 bases and the J gene lost 4 bases, with 19 bases spanning the gap. The CDR3 consists of 16 residues. CDR3 sequence reads: CASSSPDLSYSDTQYF. CDR3 DNA sequence: TGTGCCAGCAGTTCCCCCGACCTTAGCTACTCAGATACGCAGTATTTT.